These 22 T cell receptor beta chains originate from one sample sequenced in a study of molecular identifiers for immune sequencing clone quantification. From the PCR reads, TCRdb called clonotypes with MiXCR, one entry per CDR3 protein. The data show a few hundred thousand distinct CDR3 sequences, 25% seen once. The sample taken for sequencing was naive CD8+ T cells from blood, with Jurkat cell RNA spiked in. Specified subset: FACS-sorted CD8+CD4-CCR7+CD45RA+ naive T cells. The receptors here all came from a human donor in good health. Some libraries in this study had Jurkat cell RNA spiked in.

This clonotype turned up a few times. This chain links TRBV30 with TRBJ2-3; 8 nucleotides align to TRBD2. J was trimmed by 4 bases and V by 5 bases; bases with no gene match: 8. The length of the CDR3 is 14 residues. Germline V gives CDR1 GTSNPN, CDR2 SVGIG (reference sequence). The CDR3 loop is CAWQEREWSDTQYF. The CDR3 DNA reads TGTGCCTGGCAGGAGCGGGAGTGGTCAGATACGCAGTATTTT.

The chain is built from TRBV2 and TRBJ2-1; no definite D call. CDR3 length: 13 residues. The ends were cut back, 8 bases at V and 4 bases at J, with 12 bases in the middle. Germline loops: CDR1 SNHLY, CDR2 FYNNEI. CDR3 nucleotides: TGTGCCAGCGGGCAGAACCTGTACAATGAGCAGTTCTTC. Its translation: CASGQNLYNEQFF.

The chain combines TRBV27 with TRBJ1-5; 8 nucleotides line up with TRBD1. This CDR3 spans 13 amino acids. Germline V lookup: CDR1 MNHEY, CDR2 SMNVEV (reference sequence). Unmatched junction bases numbered 3, after V lost 6 bases and J lost 5 bases. CDR3 nucleotides: TGTGCCAGCAGAGGACAGGGAGATCAGCCCCAGCATTTT. Protein sequence: CASRGQGDQPQHF.

This clonotype came up a few times. The genes are TRBV3-1 and TRBJ1-2; 10 bases match TRBD1. From germline, CDR1 is LGHDT and CDR2 YNNKEL (reference sequence). The CDR3 loop spans 16 amino acids. V lost 4 bases to trimming and J lost 3 bases; unmatched junction nucleotides: 8. The chain's CDR3 is CASSPQGTGVYYGYTF. CDR3 bases: TGTGCCAGCAGCCCCCAGGGGACAGGGGTCTACTATGGCTACACCTTC.

This clonotype was found many times. CDR3 in DNA: TGTGCCACCAGTGATCCGGCTGGTCAGCCCCAGCATTTT. This sequence encodes CATSDPAGQPQHF. V gene TRBV24-1 combines with J gene TRBJ1-5; D is undetermined. V shed 3 bases and J shed 6 bases, with 8 bases lying between them. This CDR3 is 13 amino acids long. Germline-derived CDR1 and CDR2 are KGHDR and SFDVKD.

Ten or more counts support this clonotype. The chain combines TRBV29-1 with TRBJ2-5; the match to TRBD2 covers 7 bases. In germline, CDR1 is SQVTM, CDR2 ANQGSEA. The CDR3 has 12 amino acids. J lost 1 base, V lost 8 bases, and 4 bases had no gene match. CDR3 sequence (DNA): TGCAGCCTAGGCGGGGGCCAAGAGACCCAGTACTTC. Protein: CSLGGGQETQYF.

At least ten counts were recorded for this clonotype. The chain uses TRBV7-2 and TRBJ2-1, with D unresolved. The germline V gene has CDR1 SGHTA and CDR2 FQGNSA. With 5 bases removed from V and 4 bases from J, the gap between germline ends came to 18 bases. The CDR3 covers 16 residues. The CDR3 sequence: CASSPTGGWSYNEQFF. The CDR3 nucleotides are TGTGCCAGCAGCCCCACCGGTGGTTGGAGTTACAATGAGCAGTTCTTC. Complete variable domain (other parts from reference TRBV7-2 and TRBJ2-1): GAGVSQSPSNKVTEKGKDVELRCDPISGHTALYWYRQSLGQGLEFLIYFQGNSAPDKSGLPSDRFSAERTGGSVSTLTIQRTQQEDSAVYLCASSPTGGWSYNEQFFGPGTRLTVL.

There are a few counts of this clonotype. The rearrangement uses TRBV20-1 and TRBJ1-1; D perhaps matches TRBD1 (5 bases). Germline V gene sequence: CDR1 DFQATT, CDR2 SNEGSKA (reference sequence). The length of the CDR3 is 17 residues. Trimming took 6 bases from V and 0 from J, leaving 23 bases between them. Here the CDR3 reads CSATYYPGGMLNTEAFF. CDR3 in DNA: TGCAGTGCGACGTATTATCCCGGGGGTATGCTGAACACTGAAGCTTTCTTT.

The chain recombines TRBV7-6 with TRBJ2-3, with 8 bases matching TRBD2. Per germline, CDR1 SGHVS and CDR2 FNYEAQ. This CDR3 has 17 amino acids. J lost 2 bases, V lost 5 bases, and 12 bases had no gene match. The CDR3 DNA reads as TGTGCCAGCAGCAATTCACTCCCGGGACTAGACACAGATACGCAGTATTTT. Encoded protein: CASSNSLPGLDTDTQYF.

This clonotype came up a few times. The chain combines TRBV19 with TRBJ1-1; weak D call: TRBD1 (6 bases). Trimming left V 0 bases short and J 1 base short, with 9 bases between. The germline CDR1 and CDR2 sequences are LNHDA and SQIVND (reference sequence). This CDR3 is 15 amino acids long. In DNA form, the CDR3 reads TGTGCCAGTAGTATAGACGAGGGACAGAACACTGAAGCTTTCTTT. Its translation is CASSIDEGQNTEAFF.

This clonotype was found a few times. The V gene is TRBV5-6, the J gene TRBJ2-5, with 7 bases fitting TRBD1. The J segment lost 4 bases and the V segment lost 0 bases, leaving 3 bases of the junction unmatched. The CDR3 is 14 amino acids. Germline assignment: CDR1 SGHDT and CDR2 YYEEEE. CDR3 coding DNA: TGTGCCAGCAGCTTGGAGACAGGGAGAGAGACCCAGTACTTC. Encoded protein: CASSLETGRETQYF. Full variable domain (remainder filled in from reference TRBV5-6 and TRBJ2-5): DAGVTQSPTHLIKTRGQQVTLRCSPKSGHDTVSWYQQALGQGPQFIFQYYEEEERQRGNFPDRFSGHQFPNYSSELNVNALLLGDSALYLCASSLETGRETQYFGPGTRLLVL.

The chain couples TRBV12-5 to TRBJ2-7, with TRBD2 matching 16 bases. This CDR3 is 18 amino acids long. With V trimmed by 8 bases and J by 3 bases, 13 bases remained unmatched. CDR1 LGHNT and CDR2 FRNRAP come from the germline V gene. Here the CDR3 DNA reads TGTGCTAGTTTAAACCTCGGGACTAGCGGGGGGGTAGTCTACGAGCAGTACTTC. Amino acids: CASLNLGTSGGVVYEQYF. Complete variable domain (other parts from reference TRBV12-5 and TRBJ2-7): DARVTQTPRHKVTEMGQEVTMRCQPILGHNTVFWYRQTMMQGLELLAYFRNRAPLDDSGMPKDRFSAEMPDATLATLKIQPSEPRDSAVYFCASLNLGTSGGVVYEQYFGPGTRLTVT.

The rearrangement uses TRBV20-1 and TRBJ2-7, with a possible D match to TRBD2 (6 bases). V lost 7 bases to trimming and J lost 0 bases, with 19 bases between them. The CDR3 has 15 amino acids. The germline CDR1 and CDR2 sequences are DFQATT and SNEGSKA (reference sequence). Here the CDR3 reads CSVQAFSGSSYEQYF. The CDR3 nucleotides are TGCAGTGTCCAGGCCTTTAGCGGATCCTCCTACGAGCAGTACTTC.

The J gene is TRBJ2-7, the V gene TRBV28; 10 bases line up with TRBD1. CDR3 length: 13 amino acids. The V gene's germline CDR1 is MDHEN and CDR2 SYDVKM. With 2 bases clipped from V and 10 bases from J, the junction kept 5 bases outside the gene matches. The CDR3 region has the DNA TGTGCCAGCAGTTTACGGGACAGGGGAGATCAGTACTTC. This gives the protein CASSLRDRGDQYF.

The chain uses TRBV19 and TRBJ1-5, with a possible D match to TRBD1 (6 bases). The V end was cut by 3 bases, the J end by 4 bases, with 13 bases between. Germline V gene sequence: CDR1 LNHDA, CDR2 SQIVND (reference sequence). The CDR3 is 15 amino acids. CDR3 protein: CASSIGQGKNQPQHF. CDR3 bases: TGTGCCAGTAGTATTGGGCAGGGGAAGAATCAGCCCCAGCATTTT. Full variable domain (remainder filled in from reference TRBV19 and TRBJ1-5): DGGITQSPKYLFRKEGQNVTLSCEQNLNHDAMYWYRQDPGQGLRLIYYSQIVNDFQKGDIAEGYSVSREKKESFPLTVTSAQKNPTAFYLCASSIGQGKNQPQHFGDGTRLSIL.

Concerning this clonotype: One end of the junction fails to match germline, which may point to a read error. The gene calls are TRBV27 and TRBJ2-4; weak D call: TRBD1 (6 bases). The CDR3 is 18 amino acids. Per germline, CDR1 MNHEY and CDR2 SMNVEV (reference sequence). For the CDR3, the DNA is TGTGCCAGCAGTCCACCTCTACAGGGTGGTCTAGCCAAAAACATTCTGTACTTC. Its protein product is CASSPPLQGGLAKNILYF.

The rearrangement joins TRBV15 to TRBJ1-6, with unresolved D. V lost 0 bases and J 6 bases, leaving 12 bases between the germline ends. This CDR3 is built from 16 residues. Germline V gene sequence: CDR1 LNHNV, CDR2 YYDKDF (reference sequence). CDR3 loop: CATSRDLAGGNSPLHF. In DNA form, the CDR3 reads TGTGCCACCAGCAGAGATCTGGCAGGAGGTAATTCACCCCTCCACTTT. The variable domain in full, completed from reference TRBV15 and TRBJ1-6, reads DAMVIQNPRYQVTQFGKPVTLSCSQTLNHNVMYWYQQKSSQAPKLLFHYYDKDFNNEADTPDNFQSRRPNTSFCFLDIRSPGLGDTAMYLCATSRDLAGGNSPLHFGNGTRLTVT.

This clonotype was observed many times. The chain carries TRBV7-9 and TRBJ1-1; maybe TRBD1 (5 bases). CDR3 size: 17 residues. Trimming removed 5 bases at V and 1 base at J, with 20 bases between. Germline values: CDR1 SEHNR, CDR2 FQNEAQ (reference sequence). The CDR3 loop is CASSAGTFESRNTEAFF. The CDR3 coding sequence is TGTGCCAGCAGCGCCGGGACTTTCGAGTCCCGGAACACTGAAGCTTTCTTT.

The chain employs TRBV3-1 and TRBJ2-7; 7 bases are a match to TRBD1. CDR3 length: 13 residues. Germline lookup yields CDR1 LGHDT and CDR2 YNNKEL (reference sequence). The trim removed 5 bases at V and 3 bases at J, leaving 4 bases unmatched. In DNA form, the CDR3 reads TGTGCCAGCAGCTGGGCAGGGGGCTACGAGCAGTACTTC. This codes for CASSWAGGYEQYF.

V is TRBV6-5 and J is TRBJ1-2; weak D call: TRBD1 (6 bases). This CDR3 is built from 16 residues. Trimming pared 5 bases from V and 0 bases from J, leaving 16 bases between. Germline V gene lookup returns CDR1 MNHEY and CDR2 SVGAGI. The CDR3 sequence is CASSTRQAVANYGYTF. DNA for the CDR3: TGTGCCAGCAGTACTAGACAGGCCGTTGCTAACTATGGCTACACCTTC.

Worth noting for this clonotype: Without the conserved terminal phenylalanine or tryptophan, this CDR3 likely stems from a read error. This chain links TRBV4-3 with TRBJ2-7, with D tentatively TRBD1 (6 bases). Between the trimmed V and J ends, which lost 0 bases and 2 bases, there was a span of 14 bases. Germline V gives CDR1 LGHNA, CDR2 YSLEER. CDR3 length: 16 amino acids. CDR3 amino acids: CASSQDTQGPAYEQYY. The CDR3 DNA reads TGCGCCAGCAGCCAAGATACCCAGGGGCCCGCCTACGAGCAGTACTAC.

The chain recombines TRBV30 with TRBJ2-2; 7 bases map to TRBD1. V dropped 2 bases and J dropped 5; count of bases not matched to a gene: 5. This CDR3 has 14 amino acids. Germline assignment: CDR1 GTSNPN and CDR2 SVGIG (reference sequence). CDR3 region: CAWSPQQGTGELFF. Written as DNA, the CDR3 is TGTGCCTGGAGTCCACAACAGGGGACCGGGGAGCTGTTTTTT.